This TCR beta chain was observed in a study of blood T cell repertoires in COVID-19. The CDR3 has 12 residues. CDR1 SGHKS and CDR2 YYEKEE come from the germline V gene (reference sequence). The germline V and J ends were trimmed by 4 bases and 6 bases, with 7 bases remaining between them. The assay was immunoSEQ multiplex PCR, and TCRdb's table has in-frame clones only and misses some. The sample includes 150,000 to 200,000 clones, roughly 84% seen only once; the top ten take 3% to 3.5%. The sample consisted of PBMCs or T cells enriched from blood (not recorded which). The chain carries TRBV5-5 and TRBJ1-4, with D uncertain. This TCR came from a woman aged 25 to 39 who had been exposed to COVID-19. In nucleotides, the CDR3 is TGTGCCAGCAGCCCACGGGATGAAAAACTGTTTTTT. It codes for CASSPRDEKLFF.